This T cell receptor beta chain derives from a study of tumor and adjacent non-tumor tissue in lung cancer. Study outcomes and limitations: Compared with tumor, normal lung showed significantly lower TCR diversity.

The template was RNA from unsorted bulk tissue. This clonotype is a singleton in its sample. Its antigen is currently unknown. A junction boundary mismatches the germline segment, possibly from a read error. Three rounds of nested PCR, following a modified ARM-PCR protocol, produced the TCRbeta library. TCRdb independently ran MiXCR on the multiplex PCR reads; one entry per CDR3 protein. The data show about 79,000 distinct CDR3 sequences, with roughly two thirds seen just once and roughly 9% held by the top ten. Germline lookup yields CDR1 SGHAT and CDR2 FQNNGV. The CDR3 runs to 14 residues. The V and J genes are TRBV11-2 and TRBJ1-1; 8 bases are shared with TRBD1. This sequence originates from a woman in her 40s with non-small cell lung cancer. The sample was lung tumor tissue. The CDR3 DNA follows: TGTGTCAGTAGCCCCGACAGGGGAGGCACTGAAACTTTCTTT. This codes for CVSSPDRGGTETFF.